The TCR beta chain described here comes from a study of shared clonotypes between healthy human individuals. Study information: The plates for each donor numbered three CD4 naive, three CD4 memory, two CD8 naive and one CD8 memory. Study findings and constraints: What naive subsets generally showed was a larger estimated richness than memory subsets showed. Across a handful of donors, naive CD4 shared around 5.3%, naive CD8 under 4%, memory CD4 roughly 2.3%, memory CD8 more than 0.35%.

This clone appeared many times. Its cognate antigen is unknown. Using immunoSEQ multiplex PCR, the repertoire was profiled, and TCRdb retains in-frame clones only, with some absent. The table shows around 990,000 clones, with approximately 80% occurring only once. The CDR3 sequence is 13 residues long. Germline V gene lookup returns CDR1 MGHRA and CDR2 YSYEKL. V was pared by 1 base and J by 12 bases, with 14 bases between. The TCR originated in a man younger than 30 in good health. Some clones in this sample may be carry-over from other donors' samples. J is TRBJ2-3 and V is TRBV4-1; D not certain. The sample was memory CD4+ T cells from PBMCs. As to subset: CD45RA-negative fraction. CDR3 loop: CASSQAETSPQYF. The CDR3 region has the DNA TGCGCCAGCAGCCAAGCGGAAACTTCCCCTCAGTATTTT.